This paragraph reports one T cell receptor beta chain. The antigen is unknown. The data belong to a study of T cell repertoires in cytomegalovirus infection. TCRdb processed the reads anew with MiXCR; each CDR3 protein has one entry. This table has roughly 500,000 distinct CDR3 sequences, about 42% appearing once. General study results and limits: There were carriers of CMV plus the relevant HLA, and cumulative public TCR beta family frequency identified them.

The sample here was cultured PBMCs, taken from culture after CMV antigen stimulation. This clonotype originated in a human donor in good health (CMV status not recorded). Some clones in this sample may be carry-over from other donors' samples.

The CDR3 region is CASSSRTDSPLHF. CDR3 nucleotides: TGTGCCAGCAGTTCAAGGACAGATTCACCCCTCCACTTT. The chain uses TRBV12-3 or TRBV12-4 and TRBJ1-6, with TRBD1 as a possible D gene (6 bases). The CDR3 spans 13 residues. The V end was cut by 4 bases, the J end by 8 bases, with 9 bases between.